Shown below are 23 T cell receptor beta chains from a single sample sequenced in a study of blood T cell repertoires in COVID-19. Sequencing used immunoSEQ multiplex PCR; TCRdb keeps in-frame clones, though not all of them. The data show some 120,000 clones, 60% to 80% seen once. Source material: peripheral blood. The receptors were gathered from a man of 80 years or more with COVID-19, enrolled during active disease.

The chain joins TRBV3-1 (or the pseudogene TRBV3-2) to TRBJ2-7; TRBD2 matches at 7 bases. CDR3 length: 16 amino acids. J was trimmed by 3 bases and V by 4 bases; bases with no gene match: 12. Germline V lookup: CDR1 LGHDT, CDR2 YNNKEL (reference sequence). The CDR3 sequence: CASSPGVAGVSYEQYF. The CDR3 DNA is TGTGCCAGCAGCCCCGGCGTTGCGGGAGTAAGCTACGAGCAGTACTTC.

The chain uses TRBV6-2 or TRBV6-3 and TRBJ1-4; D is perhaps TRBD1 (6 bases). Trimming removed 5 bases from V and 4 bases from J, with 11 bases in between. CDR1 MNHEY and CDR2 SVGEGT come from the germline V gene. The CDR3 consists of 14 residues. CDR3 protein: CASSPGTINEKLFF. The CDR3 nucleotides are TGTGCCAGCAGTCCCGGGACAATTAATGAAAAACTGTTTTTT.

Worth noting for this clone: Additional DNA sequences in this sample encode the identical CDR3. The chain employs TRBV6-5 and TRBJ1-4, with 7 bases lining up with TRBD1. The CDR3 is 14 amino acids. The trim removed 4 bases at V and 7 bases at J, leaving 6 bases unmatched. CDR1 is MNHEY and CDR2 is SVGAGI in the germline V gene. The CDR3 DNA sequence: TGTGCCAGCAGTTCCCGAGGGGGCGGTGAAAAACTGTTTTTT. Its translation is CASSSRGGGEKLFF.

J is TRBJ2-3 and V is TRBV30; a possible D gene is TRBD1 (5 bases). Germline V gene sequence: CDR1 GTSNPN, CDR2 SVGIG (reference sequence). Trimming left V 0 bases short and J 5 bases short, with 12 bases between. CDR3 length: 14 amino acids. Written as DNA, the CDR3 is TGTGCCTGGAGTGTAAAGGGGCCCGTAGATACGCAGTATTTT. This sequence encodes CAWSVKGPVDTQYF.

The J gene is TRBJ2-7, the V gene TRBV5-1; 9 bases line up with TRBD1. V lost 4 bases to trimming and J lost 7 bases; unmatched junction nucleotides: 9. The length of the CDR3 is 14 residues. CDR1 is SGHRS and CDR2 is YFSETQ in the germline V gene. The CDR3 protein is CASSPRDRVLEQYF. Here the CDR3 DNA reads TGCGCCAGCAGCCCTCGGGACAGGGTGTTGGAGCAGTACTTC.

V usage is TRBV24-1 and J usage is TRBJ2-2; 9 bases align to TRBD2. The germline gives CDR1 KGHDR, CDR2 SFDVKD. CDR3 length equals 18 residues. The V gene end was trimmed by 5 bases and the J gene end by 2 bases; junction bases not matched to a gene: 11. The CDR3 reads CATSATPGLAFNTGELFF. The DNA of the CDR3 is TGTGCCACCAGTGCAACCCCGGGACTAGCTTTCAACACCGGGGAGCTGTTTTTT.

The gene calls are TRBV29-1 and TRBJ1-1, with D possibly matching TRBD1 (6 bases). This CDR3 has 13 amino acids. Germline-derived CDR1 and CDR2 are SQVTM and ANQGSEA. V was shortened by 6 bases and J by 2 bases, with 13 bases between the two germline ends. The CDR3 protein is CSVVGGGNTEAFF. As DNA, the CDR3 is TGCAGCGTCGTGGGAGGGGGAAACACTGAAGCTTTCTTT. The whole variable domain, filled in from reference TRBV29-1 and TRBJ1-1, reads SAVISQKPSRDICQRGTSLTIQCQVDSQVTMMFWYRQQPGQSLTLIATANQGSEATYESGFVIDKFPISRPNLTFSTLTVSNMSPEDSSIYLCSVVGGGNTEAFFGQGTRLTVV.

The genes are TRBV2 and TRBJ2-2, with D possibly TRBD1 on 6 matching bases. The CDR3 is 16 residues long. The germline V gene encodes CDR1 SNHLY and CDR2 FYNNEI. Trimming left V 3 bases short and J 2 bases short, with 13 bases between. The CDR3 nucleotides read TGTGCCAGCAGTGAGATCCAGGGGTCTAACACCGGGGAGCTGTTTTTT. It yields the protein CASSEIQGSNTGELFF. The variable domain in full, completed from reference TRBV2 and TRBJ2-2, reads EPEVTQTPSHQVTQMGQEVILRCVPISNHLYFYWYRQILGQKVEFLVSFYNNEISEKSEIFDDQFSVERPDGSNFTLKIRSTKLEDSAMYFCASSEIQGSNTGELFFGEGSRLTVL.

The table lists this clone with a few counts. The CDR3 sequence: CATSVSGKGTDTQYF. In DNA form, the CDR3 reads TGTGCCACCAGTGTAAGCGGGAAGGGTACAGATACGCAGTATTTT. This chain uses TRBV24-1 with TRBJ2-3, with 7 nucleotides matching TRBD2. Germline V gives CDR1 KGHDR, CDR2 SFDVKD. CDR3 length: 15 residues. The trim removed 5 bases at V and 3 bases at J, leaving 7 bases unmatched.

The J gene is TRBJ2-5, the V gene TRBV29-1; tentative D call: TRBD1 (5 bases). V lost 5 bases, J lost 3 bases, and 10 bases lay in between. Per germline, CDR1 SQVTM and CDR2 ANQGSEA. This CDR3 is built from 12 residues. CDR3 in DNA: TGCAGCGTTAGGGGCGGAGAAGAGACCCAGTACTTC. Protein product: CSVRGGEETQYF.

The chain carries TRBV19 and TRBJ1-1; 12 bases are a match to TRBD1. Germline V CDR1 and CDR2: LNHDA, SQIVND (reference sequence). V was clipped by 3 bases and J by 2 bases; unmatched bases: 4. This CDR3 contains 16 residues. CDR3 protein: CASSIRDRGQNTEAFF. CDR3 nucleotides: TGTGCCAGTAGTATCCGGGACAGGGGGCAAAACACTGAAGCTTTCTTT. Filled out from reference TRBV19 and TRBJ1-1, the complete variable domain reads DGGITQSPKYLFRKEGQNVTLSCEQNLNHDAMYWYRQDPGQGLRLIYYSQIVNDFQKGDIAEGYSVSREKKESFPLTVTSAQKNPTAFYLCASSIRDRGQNTEAFFGQGTRLTVV.

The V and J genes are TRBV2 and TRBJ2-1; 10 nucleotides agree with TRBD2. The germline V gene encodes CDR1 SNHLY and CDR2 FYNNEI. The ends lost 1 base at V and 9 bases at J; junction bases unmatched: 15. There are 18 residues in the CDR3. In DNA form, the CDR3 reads TGTGCCAGCAGTGAAGATGGGCTAGCGGGAGTGGGACCAGGTGAGCAGTTCTTC. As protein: CASSEDGLAGVGPGEQFF.

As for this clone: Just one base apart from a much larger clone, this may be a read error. The CDR3 loop is CASSLGLDYEQYF. DNA for the CDR3: TGTGCCAGCAGCCTAGGATTAGATTACGAGCAGTACTTC. V usage is TRBV12-3 or TRBV12-4 and J usage is TRBJ2-7; D not resolved. The germline V and J ends were trimmed by 6 bases and 4 bases, with 13 bases remaining between them. The CDR3 extends over 13 amino acids.

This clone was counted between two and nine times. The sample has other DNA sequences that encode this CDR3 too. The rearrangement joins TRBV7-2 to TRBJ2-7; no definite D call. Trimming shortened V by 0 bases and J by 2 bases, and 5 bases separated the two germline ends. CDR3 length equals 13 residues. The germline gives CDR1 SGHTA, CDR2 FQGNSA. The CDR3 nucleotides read TGTGCCAGCAGCTTAGCGTTTACCTACGAGCAGTACTTC. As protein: CASSLAFTYEQYF.

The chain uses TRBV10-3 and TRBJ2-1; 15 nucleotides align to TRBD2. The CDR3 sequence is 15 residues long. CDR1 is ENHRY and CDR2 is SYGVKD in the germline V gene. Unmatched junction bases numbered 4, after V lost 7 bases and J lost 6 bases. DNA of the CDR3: TGTGCCATCACCTCGGGACTAGCGGGAGGCAATGAGCAGTTCTTC. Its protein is CAITSGLAGGNEQFF.

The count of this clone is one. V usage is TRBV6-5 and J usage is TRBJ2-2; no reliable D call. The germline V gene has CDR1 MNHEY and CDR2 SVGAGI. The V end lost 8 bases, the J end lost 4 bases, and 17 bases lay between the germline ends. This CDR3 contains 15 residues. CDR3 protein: CASVLHGDSTGELFF. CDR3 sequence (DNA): TGTGCCAGCGTTTTACACGGAGACTCCACCGGGGAGCTGTTTTTT.

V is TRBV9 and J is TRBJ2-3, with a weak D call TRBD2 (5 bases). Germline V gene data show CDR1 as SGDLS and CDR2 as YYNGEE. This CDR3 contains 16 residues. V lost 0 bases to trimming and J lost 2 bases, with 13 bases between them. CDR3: CASSVGLATFTDTQYF. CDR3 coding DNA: TGTGCCAGCAGCGTAGGGCTAGCAACCTTCACAGATACGCAGTATTTT.

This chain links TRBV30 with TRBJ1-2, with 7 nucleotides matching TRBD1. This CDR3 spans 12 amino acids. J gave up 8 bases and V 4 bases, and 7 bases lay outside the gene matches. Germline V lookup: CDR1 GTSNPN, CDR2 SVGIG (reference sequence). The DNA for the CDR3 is TGTGCCTGGACCCCCGGGGGACAGGGCTACACCTTC. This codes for CAWTPGGQGYTF.

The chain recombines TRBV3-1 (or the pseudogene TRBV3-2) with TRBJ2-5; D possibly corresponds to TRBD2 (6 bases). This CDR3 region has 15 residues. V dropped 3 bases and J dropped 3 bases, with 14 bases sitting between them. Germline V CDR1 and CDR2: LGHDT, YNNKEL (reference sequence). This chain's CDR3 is CASSQGGPTKETQYF. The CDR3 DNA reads TGTGCCAGCAGCCAGGGGGGACCCACCAAAGAGACCCAGTACTTC.

The CDR3 nucleotides are TGTGCCAGCAGCCCCGACAGGGACTCCTACGAGCAGTACTTC. Translating it yields CASSPDRDSYEQYF. The rearrangement links TRBV11-2 to TRBJ2-7; 7 nucleotides agree with TRBD1. J lost 0 bases, V lost 5 bases, and 4 bases had no gene match. Germline CDR1 and CDR2: SGHAT and FQNNGV. The CDR3 has 14 amino acids.

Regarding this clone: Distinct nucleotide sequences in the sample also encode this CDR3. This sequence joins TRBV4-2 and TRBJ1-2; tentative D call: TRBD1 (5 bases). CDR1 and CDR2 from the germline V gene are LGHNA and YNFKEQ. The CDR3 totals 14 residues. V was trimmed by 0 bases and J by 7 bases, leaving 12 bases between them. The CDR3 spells CASSQDPGVSGYTF. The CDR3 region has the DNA TGTGCCAGCAGCCAAGATCCGGGGGTGTCTGGCTACACCTTC.

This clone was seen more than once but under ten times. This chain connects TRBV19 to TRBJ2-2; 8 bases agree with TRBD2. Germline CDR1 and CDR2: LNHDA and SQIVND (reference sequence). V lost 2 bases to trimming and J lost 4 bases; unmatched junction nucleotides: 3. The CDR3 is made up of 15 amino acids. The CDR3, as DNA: TGTGCCAGTAGTATAACAGCGGGAGCCACCGGGGAGCTGTTTTTT. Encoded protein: CASSITAGATGELFF.

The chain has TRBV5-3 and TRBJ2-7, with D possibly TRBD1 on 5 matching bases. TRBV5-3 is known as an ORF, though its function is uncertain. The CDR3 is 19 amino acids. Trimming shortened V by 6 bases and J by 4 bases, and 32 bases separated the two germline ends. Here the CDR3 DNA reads TGTGCCAGAATCTCCACCTCGGGCGTTGGGGCGTTCGGATTTTACGAGCAGTACTTC. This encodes CARISTSGVGAFGFYEQYF.